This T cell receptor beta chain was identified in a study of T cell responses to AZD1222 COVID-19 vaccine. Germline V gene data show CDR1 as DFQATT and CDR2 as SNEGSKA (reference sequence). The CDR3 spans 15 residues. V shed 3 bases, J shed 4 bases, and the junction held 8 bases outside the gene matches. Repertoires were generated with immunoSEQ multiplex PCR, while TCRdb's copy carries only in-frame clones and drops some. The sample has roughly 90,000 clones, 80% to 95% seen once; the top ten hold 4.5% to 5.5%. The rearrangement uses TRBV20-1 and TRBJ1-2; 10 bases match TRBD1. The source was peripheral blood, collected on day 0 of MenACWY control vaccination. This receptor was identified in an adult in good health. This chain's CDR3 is CSASTGTGVSYGYTF. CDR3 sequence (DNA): TGCAGTGCTAGTACCGGGACAGGGGTGAGCTATGGCTACACCTTC.